This T cell receptor (beta chain) was documented in a study of cytomegalovirus exposure and HLA in healthy donors. Study outcomes and limitations: Analyzed later, association rates of TCRs varied across HLA loci, with DRB1 most and HLA-C fewest. The majority of CMV-associated TCR beta chains were reported as apparently HLA-restricted in a later analysis. Most TCR sequences were uncommon, yet certain public TCRs appeared in many donors. One later analysis reportedly identified an Asian-associated ancestry cluster that showed fewer N-insertions than the approximately 710-donor mean.

Concerning this clone itself: The antigen is unknown.

The V gene's germline CDR1 is MDHEN and CDR2 SYDVKM. With 5 bases removed from V and 11 bases from J, the gap between germline ends came to 18 bases. The length of the CDR3 is 13 residues. With 60 Vbeta and 13 Jbeta primers, the PCR was carried out. Assay: immunoSEQ multiplex PCR; the TCRdb copy retains only in-frame clones and omits some. The repertoire consists of 100,000 to 150,000 clones, with approximately 80% occurring once and the leading ten covering 3% to 4%. Sequencing was performed on PBMCs. The receptor comes from a woman in her thirties or forties in good health and CMV-seronegative. The J gene is TRBJ1-1, the V gene TRBV28; D ambiguous. CDR3 residues: CASSISGGRWAFF. The CDR3 nucleotides are TGTGCCAGCAGTATATCGGGAGGGAGGTGGGCTTTCTTT.